This TCR beta chain was sequenced in a study of blood T cell repertoires in COVID-19. With V trimmed by 2 bases and J by 9 bases, 6 bases remained unmatched. The CDR3 runs 15 residues. Per germline, CDR1 LNHDA and CDR2 SQIVND (reference sequence). This clone came up once. Repertoires were generated with immunoSEQ multiplex PCR, while TCRdb's copy carries only in-frame clones and drops some. Of around 100,000 clones in the sample, about 85% are singletons; the top ten hold 3% to 3.5%. The sequencing input was peripheral blood. The receptor was isolated from a man in his forties or fifties in a cohort sampled during active COVID-19. The V gene is TRBV19, the J gene TRBJ2-2; TRBD2 aligns across 10 bases. The CDR3 DNA follows: TGTGCCAGTAGTATACCAGCGGGGGGGTTTTGGGAGCTGTTTTTT. Amino acid sequence: CASSIPAGGFWELFF.